This T cell receptor beta chain came from a study of blood T cell repertoires in COVID-19. Looking at the study overall: Acute and convalescent COVID-19 samples came from the United States, Italy and Spain.

Germline V gene sequence: CDR1 SEHNR, CDR2 FQNEAQ (reference sequence). The ends were cut back, 4 bases at V and 5 bases at J, with 11 bases in the middle. The CDR3 has 14 amino acids. Some clones are missing from TCRdb's copy, which holds only in-frame ones; the method was immunoSEQ multiplex PCR. Of 250,000 to 350,000 clones in the sample, more than 70% were seen once. The receptor's source is a woman between 45 and 60 years old with acute or convalescent COVID-19. Sequencing was carried out using peripheral blood. This chain joins TRBV7-9 and TRBJ2-2; D perhaps matches TRBD1 (6 bases). CDR3: CASSSRGGTGELFF. The CDR3, as DNA: TGTGCCAGCAGCTCCAGGGGTGGGACCGGGGAGCTGTTTTTT.